A selection of T cell receptor beta chains follows, all from one sample in a study of cytomegalovirus exposure and HLA in healthy donors. The assay was immunoSEQ multiplex PCR, and TCRdb's table has in-frame clones only and misses some. Among some 130,000 clones listed, around 84% were seen once. The specimen was PBMCs. The receptor set was obtained from a man between 50 and 59 years old in good health and CMV-seronegative. CDR3s include the opening cysteine and the closing phenylalanine or tryptophan. Fields, in order: J gene, clone size, V gene, D gene, CDR3 protein, CDR3 DNA. The D gene is left open where the match is weak. Clone size appears in some rows only: once, few, many, or a class for an expanded clone.

TRBJ1-1 | few | TRBV2 | TRBD1 | CASSRTGGYTEAFF | TGTGCCAGCAGCCGGACAGGGGGCTACACTGAAGCTTTCTTT
TRBJ2-1 | . | TRBV29-1 | TRBD1 | CSATGQGGNEQFF | TGCAGCGCTACCGGACAGGGGGGGAATGAGCAGTTCTTC
TRBJ2-1 | once | TRBV6-8 | TRBD2 | CASLVQTGGYNEQFF | TGTGCCAGCTTGGTCCAGACGGGGGGCTACAATGAGCAGTTCTTC
TRBJ2-5 | . | TRBV5-1 | TRBD2 | CASSLGTSGGIVETQYF | TGCGCCAGCAGCTTGGGCACTAGCGGGGGGATAGTAGAGACCCAGTACTTC
TRBJ2-5 | . | TRBV4-2 | . | CASSQDRGTQETQYF | TGTGCCAGCAGCCAAGATCGGGGGACTCAAGAGACCCAGTACTTC
TRBJ2-7 | . | TRBV15 | . | CATSRDQGPYEQYF | TGTGCCACCAGCAGAGATCAGGGGCCCTACGAGCAGTACTTC
TRBJ2-7 | . | TRBV18 | . | CASSPPGSYEQYF | TGTGCCAGCTCACCACCCGGGTCCTACGAGCAGTACTTC
TRBJ1-2 | . | TRBV29-1 | . | CSVPESWGYTF | TGCAGCGTTCCCGAGTCTTGGGGCTACACCTTC
TRBJ2-4 | few | TRBV12-5 | TRBD1 | CASGLDGTANIQYF | TGTGCTAGTGGTTTAGATGGGACAGCCAACATTCAGTACTTC
TRBJ1-1 | . | TRBV7-5 | . | CARSLDKQLNTEAFF | TGTGCCAGAAGCTTAGACAAACAGTTGAACACTGAAGCTTTCTTT
TRBJ1-2 | . | TRBV7-9 | . | CASSLAWGDGYTF | TGTGCCAGCAGCTTAGCGTGGGGGGATGGCTACACCTTC
TRBJ1-4 | . | TRBV19 | . | CASRLAGAPTEKLFF | TGTGCCAGTAGACTCGCGGGGGCCCCAACTGAAAAACTGTTTTTT
TRBJ2-2 | . | TRBV5-3 | . | CARSLLGGNTGELFF | TGTGCCAGAAGCTTGTTAGGAGGGAACACCGGGGAGCTGTTTTTT
TRBJ2-1 | . | TRBV7-2 | . | CASSPKIRSYNEQFF | TGTGCCAGCAGCCCGAAGATCCGGAGTTACAATGAGCAGTTCTTC
TRBJ2-3 | . | TRBV29-1 | . | CNHTGSSTDTQYF | TGCAACCACACAGGGTCCAGCACAGATACGCAGTATTTT
TRBJ2-7 | . | TRBV19 | . | CASSILPSRSEQYF | TGTGCCAGTAGTATTCTCCCGTCGAGAAGCGAGCAGTACTTC
TRBJ2-7 | . | TRBV6-1 | . | CASSVGPSRGSYEQYF | TGTGCCAGCAGTGTGGGCCCGTCCAGGGGAAGCTACGAGCAGTACTTC
TRBJ2-1 | . | TRBV4-1 | TRBD2 | CASSQGIQRGAGEQFF | TGCGCCAGCAGCCAAGGGATCCAGCGGGGGGCCGGTGAGCAGTTCTTC
TRBJ1-3 | . | TRBV28 | . | CASSLFGRGDSGNTIYF | TGTGCCAGCAGTTTATTCGGTCGGGGGGACTCTGGAAACACCATATATTTT
TRBJ1-2 | . | TRBV5-1 | . | CASSLDRVYGYTF | TGCGCCAGCAGCTTGGACAGGGTCTATGGCTACACCTTC
TRBJ2-5 | once | TRBV9 | . | CASSGSGNEETQYF | TGTGCCAGCAGCGGGTCCGGGAATGAGGAGACCCAGTACTTC
TRBJ1-2 | . | TRBV29-1 | . | CSVDNRRENGYTF | TGCAGCGTTGATAACAGGCGGGAGAATGGCTACACCTTC
TRBJ2-7 | . | TRBV25-1 | TRBD1 | CASSGRDRSSYEQYF | TGTGCCAGCAGTGGCCGGGACAGGAGCTCCTACGAGCAGTACTTC
TRBJ2-3 | . | TRBV19 | TRBD1 | CASRHRGYTDTQYF | TGTGCCAGTCGCCACAGGGGATACACAGATACGCAGTATTTT
TRBJ2-5 | . | TRBV19 | TRBD2 | CASTPISGAPQETQYF | TGTGCCAGTACCCCCATTAGCGGGGCACCCCAAGAGACCCAGTACTTC
TRBJ1-5 | . | TRBV19 | TRBD1 | CASSRATGPHQPQHF | TGTGCCAGTAGTAGGGCGACAGGGCCCCATCAGCCCCAGCATTTT
TRBJ1-1 | . | TRBV15 | TRBD1 | CATSRGVGQGANTEAFF | TGTGCCACCAGCAGAGGGGTAGGACAGGGGGCGAACACTGAAGCTTTCTTT
TRBJ2-1 | . | TRBV7-9 | TRBD1 | CASSFWDRGYNEQFF | TGTGCCAGCAGCTTTTGGGACAGGGGTTACAATGAGCAGTTCTTC
TRBJ1-5 | . | TRBV7-2 | . | CASSSRRGNQPQHF | TGTGCCAGCAGCTCCCGTCGGGGCAATCAGCCCCAGCATTTT